This section outlines one TCR beta chain sequence together with its context. The data belong to a study of blood T cells in healthy people across ages. RNA extraction gave at least 5.5 micrograms of total RNA per sample. With 6 bases clipped from V and 8 bases from J, the junction kept 14 bases outside the gene matches. CDR3 length equals 14 residues. Germline V CDR1 and CDR2: DFQATT, SNEGSKA (reference sequence). The second PCR ran about 6 to 12 cycles with a sample-barcoded 5' primer and J-beta primers. TCRdb ran MiXCR on the 5' RACE reads and lists one entry per CDR3 protein. The table lists about 680,000 distinct CDR3 sequences, 45% to 50% of them singletons, with 30% to 35% in the top ten.

This chain uses TRBV20-1 with TRBJ1-2; TRBD1 matches at 8 bases. Sequenced sample: blood. The sequence derives from an older woman in good health. CDR3 nucleotides: TGCAGTGCACGGGGACAGGAGACTGCTGGGGGCTACACCTTC. Amino acid sequence: CSARGQETAGGYTF.